The T cell receptor (beta chain) described here comes from a study of shared clonotypes between healthy human individuals. Germline V gene sequence: CDR1 SGHTA, CDR2 FQGNSA. This CDR3 is 17 amino acids long. The ends lost 5 bases at V and 1 base at J; junction bases unmatched: 6. Selected positively for CCR7 and CD45RO-negative, naive CD8 cells excluded terminally differentiated effector memory CD45RA+ cells. Donors included only healthy HIV-negative adults lacking recent acute infections or vaccinations. The method was immunoSEQ multiplex PCR; TCRdb's version includes in-frame clones alone and lacks a portion of them. The profile covers 2 million or so clones, with less than 95% appearing a single time and 1.1% taken by the ten largest. Regarding the study as a whole: Naive CD4 clonotypes were shared across a handful of donors at 4.5% to 6.5%. What naive subsets generally showed was a larger estimated richness than memory subsets showed.

In the case of this clone: Its antigen is undetermined.

The sequenced sample consisted of naive CD8+ T cells sorted from blood. The J gene is TRBJ2-5, the V gene TRBV7-2; TRBD2 matches 14 bases. The TCR originated in a man aged 18 to 30 in good health. The CDR3 spells CASSRGLAGDRQETQYF. The DNA of the CDR3 is TGTGCCAGCAGCCGGGGACTAGCGGGAGATCGCCAAGAGACCCAGTACTTC.